These 29 T cell receptor beta chains were sequenced from one sample in a study of blood T cell repertoires in COVID-19. Using immunoSEQ multiplex PCR, the repertoire was profiled, and TCRdb retains in-frame clones only, with some absent. The sample shows 150,000 to 200,000 clones, around nine tenths of them seen only once. The sample consisted of peripheral blood. Source of these receptors: a woman in her seventies with COVID-19, enrolled during active disease.

This chain uses TRBV7-2 with TRBJ1-5; D ambiguous. Germline CDR1 SGHTA, CDR2 FQGNSA. Between the trimmed V and J ends, which lost 5 bases and 1 base, there was a span of 9 bases. The CDR3 runs to 14 residues. The CDR3 nucleotides read TGTGCCAGCAGCCCGACTGGAAGCAATCAGCCCCAGCATTTT. Translated, it gives CASSPTGSNQPQHF.

This chain uses TRBV6-5 with TRBJ1-3; weak D call: TRBD1 (5 bases). The CDR3 has 14 amino acids. Trimming left V 8 bases short and J 0 bases short, with 11 bases between. Germline CDR1 reads MNHEY; CDR2 reads SVGAGI. For the CDR3, the DNA is TGTGCCAGCTGGGGCGGAGACTCTGGAAACACCATATATTTT. This encodes CASWGGDSGNTIYF.

This clone was recorded a few times. The sample has other DNA sequences that encode this CDR3 too. The genes are TRBV29-1 and TRBJ1-5, with D possibly TRBD1 on 5 matching bases. CDR3 length: 13 residues. Germline-derived CDR1 and CDR2 are SQVTM and ANQGSEA. V was pared by 2 bases and J by 2 bases, with 7 bases between. The DNA of the CDR3 is TGCAGCGTTGAACAGGGTGGCAATCAGCCCCAGCATTTT. Protein sequence: CSVEQGGNQPQHF.

In nucleotides, the CDR3 is TGTGCCAGCAGCTTAGCTCCTCGGTCACCCCTCCACTTT. It translates to CASSLAPRSPLHF. The chain is built from TRBV7-9 and TRBJ1-6; D is unresolved. This CDR3 comprises 13 residues. The V gene's germline CDR1 is SEHNR and CDR2 FQNEAQ (reference sequence). Trimming pared 0 bases from V and 10 bases from J, leaving 7 bases between. Supplemented by reference TRBV7-9 and TRBJ1-6, the full variable domain reads DTGVSQNPRHKITKRGQNVTFRCDPISEHNRLYWYRQTLGQGPEFLTYFQNEAQLEKSRLLSDRFSAERPKGSFSTLEIQRTEQGDSAMYLCASSLAPRSPLHFGNGTRLTVT.

The chain is built from TRBV2 and TRBJ2-7; D call uncertain. CDR3 length: 11 amino acids. Deletions cut 6 bases from V and 1 base from J, with 4 bases between. Germline V CDR1 and CDR2: SNHLY, FYNNEI. The CDR3, as DNA: TGTGCCAGCAGCTTATCCTACGAGCAGTACTTC. Encoded protein: CASSLSYEQYF.

This chain joins TRBV15 and TRBJ2-3, with 7 bases aligning to TRBD2. Unmatched junction bases numbered 6, after V lost 0 bases and J lost 0 bases. Looked up from germline, CDR1 is LNHNV and CDR2 is YYDKDF (reference sequence). This CDR3 has 17 amino acids. The CDR3 sequence is CATSRDREGGSTDTQYF. In DNA form, the CDR3 reads TGTGCCACCAGCAGAGATAGGGAGGGTGGTAGCACAGATACGCAGTATTTT.

This clone came up a few times. The rearrangement joins TRBV28 to TRBJ1-2; weak D call: TRBD1 (6 bases). This CDR3 is 13 amino acids long. Per germline, CDR1 MDHEN and CDR2 SYDVKM. Trimming cost V 3 bases and J 4 bases, with 9 bases left between them. The CDR3 DNA sequence: TGTGCCAGCAGTTTGGGCAGGGGCTATGGCTACACCTTC. It is translated as CASSLGRGYGYTF.

The CDR3 sequence is CASSRGGVNTEAFF. The CDR3 nucleotides are TGTGCCAGCAGTCGAGGAGGGGTGAACACTGAAGCTTTCTTT. V and J are TRBV3-1 (or the pseudogene TRBV3-2) and TRBJ1-1; D is perhaps TRBD1 (5 bases). Germline CDR1 reads LGHDT; CDR2 reads YNNKEL (reference sequence). The CDR3 length is 14 residues. V was clipped by 6 bases and J by 0 bases, with 11 bases between them.

The CDR3 loop reads CASSPLNTGGNGYTF. CDR3 coding DNA: TGTGCCAGCTCACCCCTCAATACAGGGGGCAATGGCTACACCTTC. The rearrangement links TRBV18 to TRBJ1-2; TRBD1 matches at 9 bases. The CDR3 runs 15 residues. Per the germline V gene, CDR1 is KGHSH and CDR2 is LQKENI. Losses at the gene ends were 3 bases for V and 6 bases for J; bases not matched to a gene: 8.

This chain links TRBV5-1 with TRBJ2-7, with 7 bases aligning to TRBD1. J was trimmed by 3 bases and V by 2 bases; bases with no gene match: 8. The CDR3 contains 15 residues. Germline values: CDR1 SGHRS, CDR2 YFSETQ. The CDR3 nucleotides are TGCGCCAGCAGCTTAGTGGGACAGCCGGGCTACGAGCAGTACTTC. This translates into CASSLVGQPGYEQYF.

V gene TRBV11-2 combines with J gene TRBJ1-1, with D tentatively TRBD1 (5 bases). The CDR3 sequence is 16 residues long. CDR1 and CDR2 from the germline V gene are SGHAT and FQNNGV. The V and J ends lost 5 bases and 0 bases respectively, with 16 bases between them. The CDR3 DNA follows: TGTGCCAGCAGCCTATCAGGGCAGGCTATGAACACTGAAGCTTTCTTT. Protein sequence: CASSLSGQAMNTEAFF.

This clone was recorded only once. The V gene is TRBV5-1, the J gene TRBJ2-5, with TRBD1 identical over 12 bases. Losses at the gene ends were 5 bases for V and 4 bases for J; bases not matched to a gene: 3. The germline V gene encodes CDR1 SGHRS and CDR2 YFSETQ. The CDR3 has 14 amino acids. CDR3 nucleotides: TGCGCCAGCAGAGGGACAGGGGGCTTAGAGACCCAGTACTTC. This encodes CASRGTGGLETQYF.

The V gene is TRBV7-3, the J gene TRBJ2-7, with TRBD1 matching 7 bases. V shed 5 bases and J 7 bases; nucleotides not matched to a gene: 11. CDR1 is SGHTA and CDR2 is FQGTGA in the germline V gene. The CDR3 consists of 14 residues. The CDR3, as DNA: TGTGCCAGCAGCCCAAGCAGGGGGTCTTGGGAGCAGTACTTC. Protein product: CASSPSRGSWEQYF.

This clone showed up just a few times. The V call is TRBV6-6, the J call TRBJ1-2; the D gene is possibly TRBD1 (5 bases). This CDR3 spans 15 amino acids. Germline V gives CDR1 MNHNY, CDR2 SVGAGI (reference sequence). With 5 bases removed from V and 0 bases from J, the gap between germline ends came to 13 bases. This chain's CDR3 is CASSRRGSANYGYTF. As DNA, the CDR3 is TGTGCCAGCAGTCGGCGGGGCAGTGCTAACTATGGCTACACCTTC.

The chain combines TRBV5-1 with TRBJ2-7; D is uncertain. The CDR3 runs 13 residues. Germline V gene lookup returns CDR1 SGHRS and CDR2 YFSETQ. Trimming pared 4 bases from V and 9 bases from J, leaving 17 bases between. The CDR3, as DNA: TGCGCCAGCAGCCCGGGTCTGTTAAGCGTGCAGTACTTC. It codes for CASSPGLLSVQYF.

J is TRBJ1-6 and V is TRBV5-4, with 8 bases identical to TRBD1. Germline assignment: CDR1 SGHNT and CDR2 YYREEE (reference sequence). The CDR3 runs 19 residues. V lost 1 base and J lost 0; bases outside the gene matches: 9. CDR3 in amino acids: CASSLTPGQASSYNSPLHF. In nucleotides, the CDR3 is TGTGCCAGCAGCTTGACCCCGGGACAGGCGAGCTCCTATAATTCACCCCTCCACTTT.

V usage is TRBV27 and J usage is TRBJ2-3, with 9 bases identical to TRBD2. The CDR3 is 15 residues long. The trim removed 6 bases at V and 6 bases at J, leaving 10 bases unmatched. Germline V gene data show CDR1 as MNHEY and CDR2 as SMNVEV (reference sequence). The CDR3 is CASSPIRRGGDTQYF. The CDR3 coding sequence is TGTGCCAGCAGCCCCATCAGGCGGGGGGGGGATACGCAGTATTTT.

The chain recombines TRBV6-6 with TRBJ2-7; 7 nucleotides line up with TRBD1. The germline V gene has CDR1 MNHNY and CDR2 SVGAGI (reference sequence). V shed 5 bases, J shed 0 bases, and the junction held 16 bases outside the gene matches. This CDR3 region has 18 residues. CDR3 loop: CASSPLTRVTGSSYEQYF. CDR3 bases: TGTGCCAGCAGTCCTCTTACCCGGGTGACAGGGAGCTCCTACGAGCAGTACTTC.

The chain uses TRBV6-6 and TRBJ1-3; D not certain. CDR1 is MNHNY, CDR2 SVGAGI, per germline (reference sequence). The CDR3 covers 16 residues. The ends were cut back, 5 bases at V and 0 bases at J, with 14 bases in the middle. CDR3 DNA: TGTGCCAGCAGTCTAAAAGGCGGGGACTCTGGAAACACCATATATTTT. Its protein product is CASSLKGGDSGNTIYF.

The V gene is TRBV7-2, the J gene TRBJ2-1; TRBD1 matches 9 bases. Germline CDR1 is SGHTA and CDR2 is FQGNSA. Unmatched junction bases numbered 14, after V lost 5 bases and J lost 12 bases. The CDR3 sequence is 15 residues long. CDR3 DNA: TGTGCCAGCAGCGCACAGGGACAGGGCCTCAAAGGGCAGTTCTTC. It specifies CASSAQGQGLKGQFF.

The V and J genes are TRBV13 and TRBJ2-7, with 9 bases aligning to TRBD2. Germline V gene lookup returns CDR1 PRHDT and CDR2 FYEKMQ (reference sequence). This CDR3 has 18 amino acids. V lost 7 bases, J lost 0 bases, and 16 bases stayed unmatched. The CDR3 region is CASIFRIGRREGSYEQYF. The CDR3 bases are TGTGCCAGCATTTTTCGGATCGGGAGGCGGGAGGGCTCCTACGAGCAGTACTTC.

V usage is TRBV4-1 and J usage is TRBJ1-5; weak D call: TRBD1 (6 bases). CDR1 and CDR2 from the germline V gene are MGHRA and YSYEKL. Trimming removed 5 bases from V and 5 bases from J, with 16 bases in between. The CDR3 has 15 amino acids. The CDR3 sequence: CASSGLDRRYQPQHF. In DNA form, the CDR3 reads TGCGCCAGCAGCGGGTTAGACAGGAGGTATCAGCCCCAGCATTTT.

V gene TRBV29-1 combines with J gene TRBJ2-1; 8 nucleotides line up with TRBD1. This CDR3 has 15 residues. Germline CDR1 SQVTM, CDR2 ANQGSEA. The ends lost 2 bases at V and 7 bases at J; junction bases unmatched: 10. In DNA form, the CDR3 reads TGCAGCGTTGAAAGGGGTACAGGGGGTAGGAATGAGCAGTTCTTC. This translates into CSVERGTGGRNEQFF.

J is TRBJ2-5 and V is TRBV28; TRBD1 agrees at 8 bases. Germline CDR1 is MDHEN and CDR2 is SYDVKM. After removal of 6 bases from V and 3 bases from J, the junction contained 6 bases not matched to a gene. The CDR3 loop spans 14 amino acids. This CDR3 reads CASRPQGGEETQYF. The CDR3 nucleotides read TGTGCCAGCAGACCACAGGGGGGCGAAGAGACCCAGTACTTC.

The chain has TRBV6-5 and TRBJ2-3, with 9 nucleotides matching TRBD2. The ends lost 6 bases at V and 3 bases at J; junction bases unmatched: 4. Germline assignment: CDR1 MNHEY and CDR2 SVGAGI. This CDR3 has 14 amino acids. As DNA, the CDR3 is TGTGCCAGCAGGGCGGGAGGGGGGACAGATACGCAGTATTTT. Encoded protein: CASRAGGGTDTQYF.

The chain employs TRBV5-1 and TRBJ2-1, with 13 bases aligning to TRBD2. Trimming cost V 4 bases and J 5 bases; bases outside gene matches: 24. CDR1 is SGHRS and CDR2 is YFSETQ in the germline V gene. The CDR3 is 22 residues long. The CDR3 loop reads CASSKRWTSGRGRTLMDNEQFF. DNA of the CDR3: TGCGCCAGCAGCAAACGGTGGACTAGCGGGAGAGGCCGAACACTCATGGACAATGAGCAGTTCTTC.

Here the CDR3 DNA reads TGTGCCAGCAGCCTACAGGGAACGGGAGGCTACACCTTC. This translates into CASSLQGTGGYTF. The chain links TRBV11-2 to TRBJ1-2; perhaps TRBD1 as D (6 bases). Germline loops: CDR1 SGHAT, CDR2 FQNNGV. Trimming shortened V by 5 bases and J by 8 bases, and 15 bases separated the two germline ends. The CDR3 is made up of 13 amino acids.

The chain joins TRBV19 to TRBJ2-1, with 7 positions matching TRBD2. V gave up 3 bases and J gave up 8 bases; unmatched junction bases: 4. The CDR3 is 13 amino acids. Looked up from germline, CDR1 is LNHDA and CDR2 is SQIVND (reference sequence). CDR3 in amino acids: CASSIPSGDEQFF. As DNA, the CDR3 is TGTGCCAGTAGTATCCCTAGCGGAGATGAGCAGTTCTTC.

V usage is TRBV7-2 and J usage is TRBJ2-2; D gene uncertain. The V end lost 2 bases, the J end lost 7 bases, and 11 bases lay between the germline ends. CDR3 length equals 14 residues. Germline V gives CDR1 SGHTA, CDR2 FQGNSA. The chain's CDR3 is CASSLLVRNGELFF. CDR3 bases: TGTGCCAGCAGCTTACTCGTGCGAAACGGGGAGCTGTTTTTT.